This T cell receptor (beta chain) was captured in a study of Tregs in tolerant kidney transplant recipients. Study results and caveats: Nucleotide sequences could not be compared across some patients' samples due to primer changes.

The data were produced by immunoSEQ multiplex PCR, yet TCRdb's version contains in-frame clones alone and is incomplete. This sample has nearly 50,000 clones, with about nine tenths found just once. A note on this clone: Its specificity is unknown.

Related graft donors supplied nonmyeloablative bone marrow transplants, and mixed chimerism was transient. CD4+CD25+CD127- Tregs, CD4+CD25- non-Tregs, CD4 and CD8 cells were sorted. Sequences were derived from CD8+ T cells from blood (PBMCs), sampled 12 months after the transplant. This TCR derives from a human patient who received a combined kidney and bone marrow transplant. Some of these T cells may belong to the graft donor.

The CDR3 loop is CASSLGSGSGETQYF. The CDR3 nucleotides are TGTGCCAGCAGCTTAGGGTCGGGGAGTGGAGAGACCCAGTACTTC. V gene TRBV11-2 combines with J gene TRBJ2-5; D is possibly TRBD2 (5 bases). The CDR3 runs 15 residues. Trimming removed 1 base at V and 4 bases at J, with 13 bases between. Germline CDR1 SGHAT, CDR2 FQNNGV.